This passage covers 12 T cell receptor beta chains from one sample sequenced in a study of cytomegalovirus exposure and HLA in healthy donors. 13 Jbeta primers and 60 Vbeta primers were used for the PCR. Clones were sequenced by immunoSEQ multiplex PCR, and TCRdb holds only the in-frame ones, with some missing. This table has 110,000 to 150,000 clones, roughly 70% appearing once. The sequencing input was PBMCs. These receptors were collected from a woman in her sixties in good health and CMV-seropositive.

CDR3 residues: CASSQSTTIGEKLFF. The CDR3 region has the DNA TGCGCCAGCAGCCAGAGTACTACCATAGGTGAAAAACTGTTTTTT. The chain has TRBV5-1 and TRBJ1-4, with no clear D. CDR3 length: 15 residues. V was cut by 4 bases and J by 7 bases, with 17 bases left in between. Germline CDR1 is SGHRS and CDR2 is YFSETQ.

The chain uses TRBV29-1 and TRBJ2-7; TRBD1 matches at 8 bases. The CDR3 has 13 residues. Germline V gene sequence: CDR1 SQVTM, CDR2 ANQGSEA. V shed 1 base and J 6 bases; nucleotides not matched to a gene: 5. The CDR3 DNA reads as TGCAGCGTTGAAGGGACAGGGAAAAGCGAGCAGTACTTC. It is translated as CSVEGTGKSEQYF.

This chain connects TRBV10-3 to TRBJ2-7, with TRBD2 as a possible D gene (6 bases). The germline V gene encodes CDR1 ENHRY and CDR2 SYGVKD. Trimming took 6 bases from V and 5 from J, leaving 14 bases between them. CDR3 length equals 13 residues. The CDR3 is CAIRPGVSDEQYF. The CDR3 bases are TGTGCCATCAGGCCGGGAGTCAGCGACGAGCAGTACTTC.

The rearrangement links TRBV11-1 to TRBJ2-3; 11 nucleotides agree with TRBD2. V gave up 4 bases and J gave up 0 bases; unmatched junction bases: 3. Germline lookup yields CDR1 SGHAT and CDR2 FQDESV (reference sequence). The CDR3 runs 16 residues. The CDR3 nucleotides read TGTGCCAGCAGCTCTATAGCGGGAGGGAGCACAGATACGCAGTATTTT. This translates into CASSSIAGGSTDTQYF.

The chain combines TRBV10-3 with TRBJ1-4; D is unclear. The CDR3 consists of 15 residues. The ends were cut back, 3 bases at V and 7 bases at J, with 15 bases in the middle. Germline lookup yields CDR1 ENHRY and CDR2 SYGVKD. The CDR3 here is CAISETESSGEKLFF. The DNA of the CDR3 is TGTGCCATCAGTGAAACAGAGTCCTCAGGTGAAAAACTGTTTTTT.

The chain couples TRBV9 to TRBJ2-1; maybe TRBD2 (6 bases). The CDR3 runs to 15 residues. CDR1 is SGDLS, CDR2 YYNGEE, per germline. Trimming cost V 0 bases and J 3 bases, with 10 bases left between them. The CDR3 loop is CASSVDGGNYNEQFF. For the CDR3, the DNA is TGTGCCAGCAGCGTAGACGGAGGGAACTACAATGAGCAGTTCTTC. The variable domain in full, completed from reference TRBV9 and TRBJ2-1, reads DSGVTQTPKHLITATGQRVTLRCSPRSGDLSVYWYQQSLDQGLQFLIQYYNGEERAKGNILERFSAQQFPDLHSELNLSSLELGDSALYFCASSVDGGNYNEQFFGPGTRLTVL.

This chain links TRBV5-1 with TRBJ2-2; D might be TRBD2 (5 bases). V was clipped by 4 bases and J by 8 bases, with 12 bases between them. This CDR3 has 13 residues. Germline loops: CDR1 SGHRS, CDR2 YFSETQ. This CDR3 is CASSPFGEGELFF. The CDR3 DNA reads TGCGCCAGCAGCCCCTTTGGGGAGGGGGAGCTGTTTTTT.

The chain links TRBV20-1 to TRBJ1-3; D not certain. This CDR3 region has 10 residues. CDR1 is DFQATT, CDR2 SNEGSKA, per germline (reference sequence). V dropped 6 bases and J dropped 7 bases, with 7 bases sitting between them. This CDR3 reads CSALDNTIYF. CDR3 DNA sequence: TGCAGTGCCCTAGACAACACCATATATTTT.

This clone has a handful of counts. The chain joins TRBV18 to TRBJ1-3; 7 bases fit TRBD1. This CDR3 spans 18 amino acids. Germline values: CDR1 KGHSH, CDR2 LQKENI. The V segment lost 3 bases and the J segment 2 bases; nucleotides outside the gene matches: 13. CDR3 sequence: CASSPNKPGQSTGNTIYF. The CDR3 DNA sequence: TGTGCCAGCTCACCGAATAAACCGGGACAGAGTACTGGAAACACCATATATTTT. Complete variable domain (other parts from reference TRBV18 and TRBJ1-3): NAGVMQNPRHLVRRRGQEARLRCSPMKGHSHVYWYRQLPEEGLKFMVYLQKENIIDESGMPKERFSAEFPKEGPSILRIQQVVRGDSAAYFCASSPNKPGQSTGNTIYFGEGSWLTVV.

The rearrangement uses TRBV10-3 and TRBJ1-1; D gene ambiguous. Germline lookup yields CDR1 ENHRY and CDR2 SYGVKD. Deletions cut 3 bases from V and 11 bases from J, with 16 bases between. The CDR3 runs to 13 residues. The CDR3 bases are TGTGCCATCAGTGACCCTCGGGTCCACGGGGCTTTCTTT. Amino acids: CAISDPRVHGAFF.

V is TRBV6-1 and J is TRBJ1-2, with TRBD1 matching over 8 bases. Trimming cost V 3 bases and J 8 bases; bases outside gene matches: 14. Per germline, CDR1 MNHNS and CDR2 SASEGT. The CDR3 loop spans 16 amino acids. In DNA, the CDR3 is TGTGCCAGCAGTGATCAGGGGGCTTTCGATCGGGAGGGCTACACCTTC. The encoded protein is CASSDQGAFDREGYTF.

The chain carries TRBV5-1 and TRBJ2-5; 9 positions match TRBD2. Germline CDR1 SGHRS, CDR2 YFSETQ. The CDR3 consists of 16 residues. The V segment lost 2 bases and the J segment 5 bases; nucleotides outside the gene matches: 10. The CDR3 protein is CASSFGAGGPGETQYF. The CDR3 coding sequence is TGCGCCAGCAGCTTCGGGGCGGGAGGGCCAGGCGAGACCCAGTACTTC.